Below are 9 T cell receptor beta chains sequenced from a single sample in a study of cytomegalovirus exposure and HLA in healthy donors. The PCR had 60 Vbeta and 13 Jbeta primers. Here immunoSEQ multiplex PCR was the method, and the copy in TCRdb shows in-frame clones only, minus some. This sample yields 75,000 to 100,000 clones, of which 65% to 85% are seen a single time; around 3.4% belongs to the top ten. The specimen was PBMCs. The source of these receptors is a man aged 35-49 years in good health and CMV-seronegative.

This clone was observed a single time. The rearrangement links TRBV30 to TRBJ1-5, with D perhaps matching TRBD1 (5 bases). Looked up from germline, CDR1 is GTSNPN and CDR2 is SVGIG (reference sequence). V was trimmed by 1 base and J by 7 bases, leaving 11 bases between them. This CDR3 is 13 amino acids long. CDR3 sequence (DNA): TGTGCCTGGAGTGGACAGCGTGCGCAGCCCCAGCATTTT. The encoded protein is CAWSGQRAQPQHF. The full variable domain, with the rest looked up from reference TRBV30 and TRBJ1-5, is SQTIHQWPATLVQPVGSPLSLECTVEGTSNPNLYWYRQAAGRGLQLLFYSVGIGQISSEVPQNLSASRPQDRQFILSSKKLLLSDSGFYLCAWSGQRAQPQHFGDGTRLSIL.

This clone was counted at least ten times. The V call is TRBV6-6, the J call TRBJ1-5; weak D call: TRBD1 (5 bases). The V gene's germline CDR1 is MNHNY and CDR2 SVGAGI (reference sequence). The CDR3 spans 14 residues. Trimming stripped 6 bases from V and 4 bases from J, with 13 bases between. The CDR3 sequence is CASRLGRTNQPQHF. The CDR3 region has the DNA TGTGCCAGCAGGTTGGGCAGGACAAATCAGCCCCAGCATTTT.

This clone showed up just once. The genes are TRBV7-9 and TRBJ2-7; 10 bases match TRBD2. This CDR3 region has 15 residues. The trim removed 0 bases at V and 6 bases at J, leaving 5 bases unmatched. The germline gives CDR1 SEHNR, CDR2 FQNEAQ (reference sequence). DNA of the CDR3: TGTGCCAGCAGCTTAGCCAGCGGGAGGGTCCTCGAGCAGTACTTC. This translates into CASSLASGRVLEQYF.

The V and J genes are TRBV5-4 and TRBJ2-3; possibly TRBD2 for D (5 bases). This CDR3 has 16 residues. The V and J ends lost 4 bases and 0 bases respectively, with 15 bases between them. The germline CDR1 and CDR2 sequences are SGHNT and YYREEE (reference sequence). This CDR3 is CASSPAGKRSTDTQYF. The CDR3 nucleotides are TGTGCCAGCAGCCCGGCGGGTAAGCGGAGCACAGATACGCAGTATTTT.

The chain employs TRBV7-2 and TRBJ1-3; D possibly corresponds to TRBD1 (6 bases). The CDR3 extends over 13 amino acids. The germline V gene encodes CDR1 SGHTA and CDR2 FQGNSA. Trimming removed 5 bases from V and 7 bases from J, with 12 bases in between. In DNA, the CDR3 is TGTGCCAGCAGCCAGGGGACATTCAACACCATATATTTT. This sequence encodes CASSQGTFNTIYF.

The CDR3 DNA sequence: TGTGCCAGCGCGTACCAAGTGTCCTACGAGCAGTACTTC. This encodes CASAYQVSYEQYF. This chain joins TRBV6-5 and TRBJ2-7; the D is unclear. Between the trimmed V and J ends, which lost 8 bases and 1 base, there was a span of 12 bases. The CDR3 spans 13 residues. The germline gives CDR1 MNHEY, CDR2 SVGAGI.

This chain joins TRBV5-8 and TRBJ2-6; 7 bases fit TRBD2. Trimming removed 2 bases from V and 4 bases from J; junction bases left unmatched: 3. CDR1 and CDR2 (germline): SGHTS, YDEGEE. The CDR3 loop spans 15 amino acids. DNA for the CDR3: TGTGCCAGCAGCTTCGCGGGAGCCGGGGCCAACGTCCTGACTTTC. It codes for CASSFAGAGANVLTF.

The V and J genes are TRBV5-1 and TRBJ2-3; possibly TRBD2 for D (6 bases). V lost 7 bases and J lost 0, with 9 bases in between. Germline CDR1 is SGHRS and CDR2 is YFSETQ. The CDR3 loop spans 13 amino acids. DNA of the CDR3: TGCGCCAGCTCCGGGACTAGCACAGATACGCAGTATTTT. Amino acid sequence: CASSGTSTDTQYF.

The chain recombines TRBV6-6 with TRBJ1-3, with D maybe TRBD1 (5 bases). CDR3 size: 15 residues. CDR1 and CDR2 (germline): MNHNY, SVGAGI (reference sequence). Trimming cost V 0 bases and J 2 bases, with 8 bases left between them. Written as DNA, the CDR3 is TGTGCCAGCAGTTACTCGGAGGGGCCTGGAAACACCATATATTTT. This sequence encodes CASSYSEGPGNTIYF.